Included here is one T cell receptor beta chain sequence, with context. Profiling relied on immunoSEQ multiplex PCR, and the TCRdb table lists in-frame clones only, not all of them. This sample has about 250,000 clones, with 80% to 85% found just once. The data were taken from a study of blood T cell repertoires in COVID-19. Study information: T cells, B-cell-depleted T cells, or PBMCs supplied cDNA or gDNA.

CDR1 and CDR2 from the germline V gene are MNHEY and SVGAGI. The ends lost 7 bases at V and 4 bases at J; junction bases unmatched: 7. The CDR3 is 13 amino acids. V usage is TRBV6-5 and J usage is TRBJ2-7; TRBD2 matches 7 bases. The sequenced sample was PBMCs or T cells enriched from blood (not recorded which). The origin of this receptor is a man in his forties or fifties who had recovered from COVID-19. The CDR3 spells CASTGRGSYEQYF. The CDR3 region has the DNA TGTGCCAGCACTGGGCGGGGGTCTTACGAGCAGTACTTC.